This TCR beta chain originates from a study of blood T cell repertoires in COVID-19. The CDR3 totals 15 residues. Trimming stripped 4 bases from V and 0 bases from J, with 11 bases between. Germline V lookup: CDR1 SGDLS, CDR2 YYNGEE. Method: immunoSEQ multiplex PCR; TCRdb's copy keeps in-frame clones and lacks some. The table has about 220,000 clones, around 82% seen once; the top ten hold around 13%. The rearrangement joins TRBV9 to TRBJ2-1, with no clear D. Sequenced material: peripheral blood. This TCR derives from a human donor in a cohort sampled during active COVID-19. The CDR3 DNA is TGTGCCAGCAGCCTGAAGGAGAGCTCCTACAATGAGCAGTTCTTC. This sequence encodes CASSLKESSYNEQFF.